This entry lists 7 T cell receptor beta chains sequenced from one sample in a study of cytomegalovirus exposure and HLA in healthy donors. The repertoire was sequenced with immunoSEQ multiplex PCR; TCRdb's copy has only in-frame clones and lacks some. The sample has about 240,000 clones; about 90% are singletons. What was sequenced was PBMCs. The receptor source for this set is a woman under 40 in good health and CMV-seropositive.

The chain is built from TRBV6-1 and TRBJ1-3; D ambiguous. V gave up 2 bases and J gave up 0 bases, with 8 bases separating them. The length of the CDR3 is 15 residues. Germline CDR1 is MNHNS and CDR2 is SASEGT. The CDR3 region has the DNA TGTGCCAGCAGTGAACTAGGCGCCTCTGGAAACACCATATATTTT. It specifies CASSELGASGNTIYF.

The chain couples TRBV4-2 to TRBJ2-1; tentative D call: TRBD2 (6 bases). Germline CDR1 reads LGHNA; CDR2 reads YNFKEQ. With 0 bases removed from V and 9 bases from J, the gap between germline ends came to 9 bases. The CDR3 consists of 13 residues. The CDR3 loop reads CASSQEIAVEQFF. The CDR3, as DNA: TGTGCCAGCAGCCAAGAAATAGCGGTTGAGCAGTTCTTC.

The rearrangement links TRBV12-5 to TRBJ2-3, with 7 bases identical to TRBD2. CDR1 and CDR2 from the germline V gene are LGHNT and FRNRAP. Unmatched junction bases numbered 4, after V lost 4 bases and J lost 0 bases. This CDR3 is 15 amino acids long. As DNA, the CDR3 is TGTGCTAGTGGTTCGCGACTAGCTAGCACAGATACGCAGTATTTT. It codes for CASGSRLASTDTQYF. Based on the CDR3 plus reference TRBV12-5 and TRBJ2-3, the full variable domain is DARVTQTPRHKVTEMGQEVTMRCQPILGHNTVFWYRQTMMQGLELLAYFRNRAPLDDSGMPKDRFSAEMPDATLATLKIQPSEPRDSAVYFCASGSRLASTDTQYFGPGTRLTVL.

The J gene is TRBJ2-2, the V gene TRBV27; 13 bases are a match to TRBD2. CDR3 length equals 16 residues. From germline, CDR1 is MNHEY and CDR2 SMNVEV (reference sequence). The ends lost 7 bases at V and 6 bases at J; junction bases unmatched: 8. Written as DNA, the CDR3 is TGTGCCAGCACGTTACTAGCGGGAGGGGAGCCCGGGGAGCTGTTTTTT. This encodes CASTLLAGGEPGELFF.

This clone has a single count. The rearrangement joins TRBV27 to TRBJ2-7; 7 bases match TRBD1. The trim removed 4 bases at V and 6 bases at J, leaving 6 bases unmatched. The CDR3 has 13 residues. Germline CDR1 is MNHEY and CDR2 is SMNVEV (reference sequence). The CDR3 nucleotides read TGTGCCAGCAGTTGGGGAAACAGGGGCGAGCAGTACTTC. Its protein product is CASSWGNRGEQYF.

This clone has just a few counts. The chain carries TRBV19 and TRBJ2-3, with TRBD2 matching over 11 bases. Trimming took 7 bases from V and 5 from J; bases not matched to a gene: 11. The CDR3 contains 16 residues. Germline V gene data show CDR1 as LNHDA and CDR2 as SQIVND (reference sequence). The CDR3 loop is CASTNSGRAGEDTQYF. DNA of the CDR3: TGTGCCAGTACCAATAGCGGGAGGGCCGGGGAAGATACGCAGTATTTT.

The DNA for the CDR3 is TGTGCCAGCAGCCCCTATACGGGGATAGATACGCAGTATTTT. Translation: CASSPYTGIDTQYF. The chain carries TRBV6-4 and TRBJ2-3, with D tentatively TRBD2 (5 bases). The V and J ends lost 6 bases and 5 bases respectively, with 15 bases between them. The CDR3 length is 14 residues. Germline V gene lookup returns CDR1 MRHNA and CDR2 SNTAGT.